Below, one T cell receptor (beta chain) is given with its context. No antigen is known for it. Healthy HIV-negative adults without recent acute infections or vaccinations served as donors. Across several immunoSEQ plates, the genomic DNA of each subset was split evenly. TCRdb's table, derived via immunoSEQ multiplex PCR, lists solely in-frame clones and lacks some. The profile shows about 2.4 million clones, 80% to 95% of them singletons. These data belong to a study of shared clonotypes between healthy human individuals. Study-wide findings and caveats: Rarefaction exposed incomplete sorted-subset sequencing despite large depth. As a rule, naive subsets had a larger estimated richness than memory subsets.

Trimming pared 1 base from V and 6 bases from J, leaving 13 bases between. The CDR3 covers 14 residues. CDR1 is KGHSH, CDR2 LQKENI, per germline. The sequence was collected from a man between 18 and 35 years old in good health. Some clones in this sample may be carry-over from other donors' samples. V gene TRBV18 combines with J gene TRBJ2-7; tentatively, D is TRBD1 (7 bases). What was sequenced was naive CD4+ T cells from PBMCs. Subset indicated: CD45RA+ positively selected. The chain's CDR3 is CASSPRGQGGEQYF. The CDR3 DNA reads as TGTGCCAGCTCACCACGGGGGCAGGGGGGCGAGCAGTACTTC.